The 4 T cell receptor beta chains given below trace back to one sample, sequenced in a study of blood T cell repertoires in COVID-19. Method: immunoSEQ multiplex PCR; TCRdb's copy keeps in-frame clones and lacks some. Of 150,000 to 200,000 clones listed, 60% to 85% are singletons. Sequenced: peripheral blood. The receptors derive from a man in his sixties with active or convalescent COVID-19.

The rearrangement uses TRBV19 and TRBJ1-1, with a weak D call TRBD1 (6 bases). CDR1 and CDR2 (germline): LNHDA, SQIVND (reference sequence). The CDR3 covers 13 residues. Trimming stripped 9 bases from V and 3 bases from J, with 14 bases between. CDR3 sequence (DNA): TGTGCCAGCGCCGACAGGATAGACACTGAAGCTTTCTTT. Translated: CASADRIDTEAFF.

In this sample, this clone turned up a few times. The rearrangement links TRBV7-8 to TRBJ1-6; 8 bases agree with TRBD1. The J segment lost 7 bases and the V segment lost 5 bases, leaving 13 bases of the junction unmatched. CDR3 size: 17 residues. Germline lookup yields CDR1 SGHVS and CDR2 FQNEAQ. In DNA form, the CDR3 reads TGTGCCAGCAGCCCCCGGAGGGCAGGGGGCTCAAATTCACCCCTCCACTTT. Amino acids: CASSPRRAGGSNSPLHF. The variable domain in full, completed from reference TRBV7-8 and TRBJ1-6, reads GAGVSQSPRYKVAKRGQDVALRCDPISGHVSLFWYQQALGQGPEFLTYFQNEAQLDKSGLPSDRFFAERPEGSVSTLKIQRTQQEDSAVYLCASSPRRAGGSNSPLHFGNGTRLTVT.

The CDR3 region has the DNA TGTGCCACCAGCCACCCCGGGACTAGGTCCAATGAGCAGTTCTTC. As protein: CATSHPGTRSNEQFF. The chain joins TRBV15 to TRBJ2-1; TRBD2 matches 8 bases. Germline loops: CDR1 LNHNV, CDR2 YYDKDF (reference sequence). V was pared by 5 bases and J by 6 bases, with 9 bases of the junction left unmatched. The CDR3 is 15 residues long.

V usage is TRBV7-2 and J usage is TRBJ2-2; 7 nucleotides line up with TRBD2. With V trimmed by 1 base and J by 6 bases, 5 bases remained unmatched. This CDR3 has 15 residues. Germline CDR1 SGHTA, CDR2 FQGNSA. This CDR3 is CASSLGTRGAGELFF. The CDR3, as DNA: TGTGCCAGCAGCTTAGGGACTCGGGGGGCCGGGGAGCTGTTTTTT.